Shown below are 6 T cell receptor beta chains from a single sample sequenced in a study of shared clonotypes between healthy human individuals. The table came from immunoSEQ multiplex PCR; TCRdb's copy has only in-frame clones and leaves some out. The table includes a few million clones, around nine tenths detected once. The sample taken for sequencing was naive CD4+ T cells sorted from blood. Subset indicated: CD45RA+ positively selected. These TCRs come from a man between 18 and 29 years old in good health.

Regarding this clone: Distinct nucleotide sequences in the sample also encode this CDR3. This chain connects TRBV18 to TRBJ2-3; 7 bases agree with TRBD1. The J segment lost 2 bases and the V segment lost 1 base, leaving 3 bases of the junction unmatched. Germline V CDR1 and CDR2: KGHSH, LQKENI. This CDR3 has 15 residues. The CDR3 loop is CASSPRDRDTDTQYF. The CDR3 bases are TGTGCCAGCTCACCACGAGACAGGGACACAGATACGCAGTATTTT.

A word on this clone: This specimen includes other DNA sequences encoding the same CDR3. The chain couples TRBV10-3 to TRBJ2-1, with D unresolved. The CDR3 length is 14 residues. Germline V gives CDR1 ENHRY, CDR2 SYGVKD. Trimming shortened V by 3 bases and J by 1 base, and 7 bases separated the two germline ends. CDR3: CAISDLGSYNEQFF. In nucleotides, the CDR3 is TGTGCCATCAGTGACCTGGGGTCCTACAATGAGCAGTTCTTC.

The chain combines TRBV6-5 with TRBJ1-3; D unclear. The CDR3 has 15 residues. Germline assignment: CDR1 MNHEY and CDR2 SVGAGI. Trimming cost V 1 base and J 0 bases, with 7 bases left between them. The CDR3 DNA reads TGTGCCAGCAGTTACTTAGCAGACTCTGGAAACACCATATATTTT. Translating gives CASSYLADSGNTIYF.

This sequence joins TRBV6-5 and TRBJ1-1; D uncertain. The V end was cut by 6 bases, the J end by 3 bases, with 14 bases between. The CDR3 spans 14 residues. Germline V gene lookup returns CDR1 MNHEY and CDR2 SVGAGI. In DNA form, the CDR3 reads TGTGCCAGCAGGACCCCGGGTTTATACACTGAAGCTTTCTTT. Protein: CASRTPGLYTEAFF.

The chain employs TRBV19 and TRBJ2-3, with D possibly TRBD1 on 6 matching bases. The CDR3 has 16 residues. Deletions cut 6 bases from V and 0 bases from J, with 16 bases between. The germline V gene encodes CDR1 LNHDA and CDR2 SQIVND (reference sequence). The CDR3 DNA is TGTGCCAGTAGAAATCCTCAGGGGTTGAGCACAGATACGCAGTATTTT. This translates into CASRNPQGLSTDTQYF.

Regarding this clone: Other DNA sequences in this sample translate to the same CDR3. The V gene is TRBV7-2, the J gene TRBJ2-5; TRBD1 is a possible D gene (6 bases). Trimming cost V 1 base and J 4 bases, with 7 bases left between them. Germline V gene data show CDR1 as SGHTA and CDR2 as FQGNSA. There are 13 residues in the CDR3. CDR3 in amino acids: CASSLGRGETQYF. In nucleotides, the CDR3 is TGTGCCAGCAGCTTAGGCAGGGGAGAGACCCAGTACTTC.